What follows is one T cell receptor beta chain and its context. Its antigen is currently not known. No clone much larger than this one lies a single base away; base qualities are absent. The entry originates in a study of blood T cell repertoires in COVID-19 (dated by TCRdb to the early 2020s). For context, the study as a whole: Collaborator samples came from the United States, Italy and Spain and covered acute and convalescent phases of COVID-19. A freely available public database, intended as a resource for researchers studying the immune response to SARS-CoV-2, is where the repertoires were released. Where HLA class I and class II types were available, the types were taken from metadata supplied by the sample provider, not from assay-based typing. Nearly every sample came with metadata listing a de-identified subject ID, COVID-19 status, age in years and sex. Subjects who had been exposed to COVID-19, were actively infected with it, or had recovered from it provided the deeply sampled blood TCRbeta repertoires that made up the dataset. The samples were drawn from the first 160 participants of the ongoing ImmuneRACE study and from 1,200 or so subjects provided by 6 global collaborators. The prospective study material was composed of cDNA or gDNA derived from T cells, B-cell-depleted T cells, or PBMCs. Overall results and qualifications from the work: Clinical and demographic metadata were provided uncurated, with the amount varying by source and participant.

Trimming costs V 6 bases and J 4 bases, and their ends lie 18 bases apart. In the germline V gene, CDR1 corresponds to SGHTA and CDR2 to FQGNSA. CDR3 length: 15 amino acids, cysteine to phenylalanine. The CDR3 DNA has 45 bases and is translated from base 1. Whole blood was collected in K2EDTA tubes by collaborating institutions according to the institutions' own protocols. Collaborator samples were shipped for TCRbeta analysis as frozen whole blood, isolated PBMCs, or DNA extracted from either sample type. TCRbeta CDR3 regions were amplified from genomic DNA using the immunoSEQ Assay, a bias-controlled multiplex PCR. In the paper's pipeline: Nucleated cell counts per sample were estimated from amplification of reference gene primers within the assay. To quantify the absolute abundance of each unique TCRbeta CDR3 rearrangement, sequence reads were collapsed and filtered. For each sample, productive Simpson clonality was calculated by taking the square root of Simpson's diversity index across productive rearrangements. TCRdb obtained this table from immuneACCESS and retained in-frame rearrangements with V and J assigned. These tables miss some clones; where compared with another copy, unresolved V genes account for less than half of the shortfall, and the remainder is unexplained. The DNA was the basis for D and trimming; V, J and clone size are from that table. The sample table holds hundreds of thousands of clones, of which around four fifths were seen once. Of the sample, about 8.9% falls within the top ten clones.

Sequencing was carried out using peripheral blood. The TCR originated in a woman in her fifties or sixties with acute or convalescent COVID-19. The sequence links TRBV7-2 to TRBJ1-2; no D gene can be assigned with confidence. The CDR3: CASSPPAARVYGYTF. The base sequence is TGTGCCAGCAGTCCCCCCGCGGCCAGAGTCTATGGCTACACCTTC.